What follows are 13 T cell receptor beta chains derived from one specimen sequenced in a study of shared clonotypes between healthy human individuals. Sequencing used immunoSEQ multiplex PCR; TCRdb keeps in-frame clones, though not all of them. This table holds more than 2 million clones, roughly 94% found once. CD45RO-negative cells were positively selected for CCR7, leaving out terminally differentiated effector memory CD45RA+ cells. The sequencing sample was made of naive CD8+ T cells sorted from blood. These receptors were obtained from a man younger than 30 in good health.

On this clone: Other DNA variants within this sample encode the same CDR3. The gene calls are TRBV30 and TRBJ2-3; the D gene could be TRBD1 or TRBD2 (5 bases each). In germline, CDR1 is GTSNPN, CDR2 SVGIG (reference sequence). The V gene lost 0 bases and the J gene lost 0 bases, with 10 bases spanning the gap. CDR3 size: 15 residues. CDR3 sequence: CAWSVGGASTDTQYF. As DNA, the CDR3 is TGTGCCTGGAGTGTTGGGGGAGCTAGCACAGATACGCAGTATTTT.

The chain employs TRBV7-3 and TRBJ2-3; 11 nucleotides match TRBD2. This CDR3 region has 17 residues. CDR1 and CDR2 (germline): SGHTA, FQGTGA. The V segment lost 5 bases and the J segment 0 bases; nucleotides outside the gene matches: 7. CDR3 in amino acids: CASSPTLAGGSTDTQYF. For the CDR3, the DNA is TGTGCCAGCAGCCCAACTCTAGCGGGGGGCAGCACAGATACGCAGTATTTT.

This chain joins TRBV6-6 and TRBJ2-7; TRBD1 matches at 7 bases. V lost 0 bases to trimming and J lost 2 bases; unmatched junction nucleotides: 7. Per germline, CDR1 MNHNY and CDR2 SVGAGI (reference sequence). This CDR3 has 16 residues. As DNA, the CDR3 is TGTGCCAGCAGTTACTCCCCCGGGACAGACGCCTACGAGCAGTACTTC. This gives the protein CASSYSPGTDAYEQYF.

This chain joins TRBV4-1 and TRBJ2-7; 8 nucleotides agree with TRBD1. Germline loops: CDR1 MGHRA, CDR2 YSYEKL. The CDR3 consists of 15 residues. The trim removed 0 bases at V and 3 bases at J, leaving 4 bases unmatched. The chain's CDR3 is CASSQEPDRGYEQYF. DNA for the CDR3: TGCGCCAGCAGCCAAGAGCCAGACAGGGGCTACGAGCAGTACTTC.

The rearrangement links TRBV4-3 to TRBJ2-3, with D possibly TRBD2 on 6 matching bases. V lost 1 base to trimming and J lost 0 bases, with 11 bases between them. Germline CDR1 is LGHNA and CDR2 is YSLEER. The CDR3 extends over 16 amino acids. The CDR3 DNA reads TGCGCCAGCAGCCAAGCACTAGCAGATAGCACAGATACGCAGTATTTT. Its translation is CASSQALADSTDTQYF.

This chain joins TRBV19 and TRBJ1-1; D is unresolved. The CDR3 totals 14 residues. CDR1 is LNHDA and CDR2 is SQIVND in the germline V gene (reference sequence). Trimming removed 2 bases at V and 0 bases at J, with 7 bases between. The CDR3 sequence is CASSISEMNTEAFF. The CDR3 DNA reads TGTGCCAGTAGTATAAGTGAGATGAACACTGAAGCTTTCTTT.

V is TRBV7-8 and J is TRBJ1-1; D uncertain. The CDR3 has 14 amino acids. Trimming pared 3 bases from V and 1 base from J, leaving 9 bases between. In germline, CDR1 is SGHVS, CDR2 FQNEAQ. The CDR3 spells CASSLLSSNTEAFF. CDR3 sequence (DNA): TGTGCCAGCAGCTTGCTATCCTCGAACACTGAAGCTTTCTTT.

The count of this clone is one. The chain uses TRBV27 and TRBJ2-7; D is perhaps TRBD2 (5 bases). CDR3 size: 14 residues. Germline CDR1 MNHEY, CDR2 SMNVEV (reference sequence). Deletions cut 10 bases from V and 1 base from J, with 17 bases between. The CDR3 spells CATLDLGDSYEQYF. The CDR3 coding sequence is TGTGCCACTCTGGACCTCGGGGATTCCTACGAGCAGTACTTC.

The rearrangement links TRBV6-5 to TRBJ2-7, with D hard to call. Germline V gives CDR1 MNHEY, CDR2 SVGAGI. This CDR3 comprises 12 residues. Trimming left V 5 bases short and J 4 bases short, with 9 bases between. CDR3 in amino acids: CASSPTQYEQYF. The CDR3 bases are TGTGCCAGCAGTCCAACCCAGTACGAGCAGTACTTC.

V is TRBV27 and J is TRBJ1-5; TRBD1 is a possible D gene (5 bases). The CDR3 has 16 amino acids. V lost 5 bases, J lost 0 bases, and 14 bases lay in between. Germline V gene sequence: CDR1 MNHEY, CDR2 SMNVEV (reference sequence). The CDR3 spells CASSPYGTYSNQPQHF. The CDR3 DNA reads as TGTGCCAGCAGTCCCTACGGGACCTATAGCAATCAGCCCCAGCATTTT.

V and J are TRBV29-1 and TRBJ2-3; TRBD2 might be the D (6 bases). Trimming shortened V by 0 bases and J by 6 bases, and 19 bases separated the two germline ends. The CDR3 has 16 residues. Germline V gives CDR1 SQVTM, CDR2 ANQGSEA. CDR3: CSVEDLTGEDADTQYF. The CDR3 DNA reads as TGCAGCGTTGAAGATCTTACCGGGGAGGATGCGGATACGCAGTATTTT.

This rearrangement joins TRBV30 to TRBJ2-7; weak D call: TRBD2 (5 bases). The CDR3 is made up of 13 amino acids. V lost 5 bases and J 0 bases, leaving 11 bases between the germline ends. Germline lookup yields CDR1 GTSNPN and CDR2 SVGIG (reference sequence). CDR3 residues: CAWGLRSSYEQYF. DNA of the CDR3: TGTGCCTGGGGACTCCGGAGCTCCTACGAGCAGTACTTC.

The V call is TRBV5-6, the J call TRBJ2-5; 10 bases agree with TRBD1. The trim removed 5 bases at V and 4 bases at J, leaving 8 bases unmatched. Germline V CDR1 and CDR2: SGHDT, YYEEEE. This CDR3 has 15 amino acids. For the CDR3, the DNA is TGTGCCAGCAGACTGTGGGGACAGGGGACAGAGACCCAGTACTTC. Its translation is CASRLWGQGTETQYF.